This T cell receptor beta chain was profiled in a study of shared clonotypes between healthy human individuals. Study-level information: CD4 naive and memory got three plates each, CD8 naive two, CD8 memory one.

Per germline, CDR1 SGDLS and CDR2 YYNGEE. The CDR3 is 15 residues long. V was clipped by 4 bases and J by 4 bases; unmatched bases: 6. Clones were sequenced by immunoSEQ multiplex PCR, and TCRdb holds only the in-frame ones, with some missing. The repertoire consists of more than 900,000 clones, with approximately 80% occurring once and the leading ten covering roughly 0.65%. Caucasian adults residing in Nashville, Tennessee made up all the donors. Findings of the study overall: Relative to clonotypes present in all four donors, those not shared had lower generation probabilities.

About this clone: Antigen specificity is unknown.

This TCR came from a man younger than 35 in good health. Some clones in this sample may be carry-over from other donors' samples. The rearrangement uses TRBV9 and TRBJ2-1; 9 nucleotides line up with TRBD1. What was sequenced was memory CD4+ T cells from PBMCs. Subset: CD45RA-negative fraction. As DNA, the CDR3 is TGTGCCAGCAGCCCCCGTGGACAGGGGTACAATGAGCAGTTCTTC. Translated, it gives CASSPRGQGYNEQFF.